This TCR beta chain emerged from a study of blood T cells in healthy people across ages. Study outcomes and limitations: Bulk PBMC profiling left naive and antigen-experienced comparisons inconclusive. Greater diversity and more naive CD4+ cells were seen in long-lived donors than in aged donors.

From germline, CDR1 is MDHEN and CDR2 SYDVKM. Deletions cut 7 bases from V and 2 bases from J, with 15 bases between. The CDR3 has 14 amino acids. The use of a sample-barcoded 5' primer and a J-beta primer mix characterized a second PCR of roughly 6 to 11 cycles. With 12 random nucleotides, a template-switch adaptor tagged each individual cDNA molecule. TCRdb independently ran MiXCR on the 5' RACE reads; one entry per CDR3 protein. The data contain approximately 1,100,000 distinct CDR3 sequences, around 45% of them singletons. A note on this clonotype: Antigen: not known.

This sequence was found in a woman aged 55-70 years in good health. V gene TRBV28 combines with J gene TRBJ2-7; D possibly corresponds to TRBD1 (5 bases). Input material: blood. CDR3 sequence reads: CASTPRAPTYEQYF. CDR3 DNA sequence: TGTGCCAGCACCCCCAGGGCACCTACCTACGAGCAGTACTTC. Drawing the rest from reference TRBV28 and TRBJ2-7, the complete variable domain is DVKVTQSSRYLVKRTGEKVFLECVQDMDHENMFWYRQDPGLGLRLIYFSYDVKMKEKGDIPEGYSVSREKKERFSLILESASTNQTSMYLCASTPRAPTYEQYFGPGTRLTVT.